The present entry profiles one T cell receptor beta chain with its context. These data belong to a study of blood T cell repertoires in COVID-19. Study information: Sites across the United States, Italy and Spain contributed samples from acute and convalescent COVID-19. From T cells, B-cell-depleted T cells, or PBMCs came the material, which was cDNA or gDNA.

Germline V gene sequence: CDR1 LGHNA, CDR2 YSLEER. The V end lost 2 bases, the J end lost 8 bases, and 21 bases lay between the germline ends. The CDR3 has 16 amino acids. Original methodology: Amplifying reference gene primers gave estimates of nucleated cell counts. Here immunoSEQ multiplex PCR was the method, and the copy in TCRdb shows in-frame clones only, minus some. The V and J calls and clone size come from that table; D and trimming were worked out from the DNA. The repertoire holds around 150,000 clones, with around nine tenths as singletons. The receptor's source is a human donor in a cohort sampled during active COVID-19. The rearrangement joins TRBV4-3 to TRBJ1-2; weak D call: TRBD1 (5 bases). The sequenced sample was peripheral blood. The CDR3 DNA sequence: TGCGCCAGCAGCCAACTTGTCGGGACCGGGAGTGGGGGCTACACCTTC. This sequence encodes CASSQLVGTGSGGYTF.